This paragraph covers one T cell receptor beta chain sequence. Deletions cut 0 bases from V and 7 bases from J, with 13 bases between. The CDR3 runs 15 residues. Germline V lookup: CDR1 SGHRS, CDR2 YFSETQ. The sample is drawn from a study of T cell changes during pregnancy in multiple sclerosis. Data came from immunoSEQ multiplex PCR; TCRdb stores just in-frame clones and leaves some out. The sample holds under 110,000 clones, about 90% seen once. Material: peripheral blood, obtained after pregnancy. The rearrangement uses TRBV5-1 and TRBJ1-4, with a weak D call TRBD1 (5 bases). This TCR derives from a female donor with multiple sclerosis, enrolled in a pregnancy study. Here the CDR3 reads CASSLGAPGGEKLFF. The CDR3 nucleotides read TGCGCCAGCAGCTTGGGGGCGCCCGGGGGTGAAAAACTGTTTTTT.